The clone carrying this TCR beta chain appeared many times. TCRdb reanalysed the RT-PCR reads using MiXCR and keeps one entry per CDR3 protein. The sample lists 450,000 to 500,000 distinct CDR3 sequences, approximately 11% seen once, with approximately 12% in the top ten. The entry originates in a study of response to subunit inactivated influenza vaccine. V lost 5 bases, J lost 0 bases, and 11 bases lay in between. The CDR3 runs to 15 residues. The germline V gene encodes CDR1 LGHNA and CDR2 YNFKEQ. The material sequenced was PBMCs from blood, taken 35 to 45 days after vaccination. The rearrangement links TRBV4-2 to TRBJ1-5, with D unclear. The clonotype was recovered from a man in his fifties or sixties who received an inactivated influenza vaccine. CDR3 sequence: CASSSGRNSNQPQHF. The CDR3, as DNA: TGTGCCAGCAGCTCCGGACGGAATAGCAATCAGCCCCAGCATTTT.